The T cell receptor beta chain under discussion was sequenced for a study of PD-L1 blockade in urothelial cancer. Study-wide context: Atezolizumab was started by patients in 2014 at 1,200 mg intravenously every 3 weeks.

Documented time point: peripheral blood 6 weeks after treatment start. Using immunoSEQ multiplex PCR, the repertoire was profiled, and TCRdb retains in-frame clones only, with some absent. The sample consists of around 49,000 clones, roughly 86% of them appearing once. CDR1 is SGHVS, CDR2 FNYEAQ, per germline. Trimming removed 5 bases from V and 5 bases from J, with 19 bases in between. CDR3 length: 15 amino acids. The clonotype was recovered from a man in his fifties or sixties with urothelial cancer. The material was PBMCs, obtained around atezolizumab (anti-PD-L1) treatment. The chain employs TRBV7-6 and TRBJ2-7, with a tentative D call TRBD2 (6 bases). The CDR3 DNA sequence: TGTGCCAGCAGCCCCCTATCCGGGGGAGAACACGAGCAGTACTTC. Translating gives CASSPLSGGEHEQYF.